The 27 T cell receptor beta chains listed next were all sequenced from one sample in a study of radiotherapy plus CTLA-4 blockade in lung cancer. The data were produced by immunoSEQ multiplex PCR, yet TCRdb's version contains in-frame clones alone and is incomplete. Of 60,000 to 85,000 clones listed, around 87% are singletons. This sample comprised peripheral blood, obtained from a patient treated with radiotherapy plus ipilimumab. The receptor source for this set is a human donor with non-small cell lung cancer who had stable disease on radiotherapy plus ipilimumab.

The chain uses TRBV30 and TRBJ1-2, with D possibly TRBD1 on 6 matching bases. Germline loops: CDR1 GTSNPN, CDR2 SVGIG (reference sequence). The V end lost 0 bases, the J end lost 8 bases, and 19 bases lay between the germline ends. The CDR3 extends over 15 amino acids. CDR3 nucleotides: TGTGCCTGGAGTGTAGGAACAGGGTTATCGGGAGGCTACACCTTC. It codes for CAWSVGTGLSGGYTF.

This clone was detected once. The gene calls are TRBV30 and TRBJ1-1, with 9 bases that match TRBD1. Looked up from germline, CDR1 is GTSNPN and CDR2 is SVGIG (reference sequence). V was pared by 3 bases and J by 2 bases, with 7 bases of the junction left unmatched. The CDR3 contains 15 residues. CDR3 region: CAWRIKGQGNTEAFF. In DNA, the CDR3 is TGTGCCTGGAGGATAAAGGGACAGGGAAACACTGAAGCTTTCTTT.

The chain couples TRBV10-3 to TRBJ2-3, with 10 positions matching TRBD2. The germline gives CDR1 ENHRY, CDR2 SYGVKD. This CDR3 contains 14 residues. Trimming removed 7 bases from V and 3 bases from J; junction bases left unmatched: 4. The CDR3 DNA is TGTGCCATCAAGCCTAGCGGGGGAACAGATACGCAGTATTTT. Translated: CAIKPSGGTDTQYF.

The chain combines TRBV28 with TRBJ2-7; no clear D gene. Germline-derived CDR1 and CDR2 are MDHEN and SYDVKM. The V end was cut by 2 bases, the J end by 1 base, with 12 bases between. This CDR3 spans 15 amino acids. CDR3 loop: CASSLRTPLSYEQYF. The CDR3 nucleotides read TGTGCCAGCAGTTTACGAACTCCCTTATCCTACGAGCAGTACTTC.

The V gene is TRBV9, the J gene TRBJ2-3, with D possibly matching TRBD1 (5 bases). Between the trimmed V and J ends, which lost 4 bases and 0 bases, there was a span of 15 bases. The CDR3 covers 16 residues. Germline lookup yields CDR1 SGDLS and CDR2 YYNGEE. The CDR3: CASSLGQGASTDTQYF. CDR3 sequence (DNA): TGTGCCAGCAGCCTAGGACAAGGGGCTAGCACAGATACGCAGTATTTT.

The chain employs TRBV19 and TRBJ1-1; D is undetermined. Germline V gives CDR1 LNHDA, CDR2 SQIVND (reference sequence). V was trimmed by 5 bases and J by 6 bases, leaving 7 bases between them. The CDR3 covers 11 residues. CDR3 region: CASSPDSEAFF. The CDR3 nucleotides are TGTGCCAGTAGTCCAGATTCTGAAGCTTTCTTT.

V is TRBV9 and J is TRBJ1-1; a possible D gene is TRBD1 (5 bases). Germline V gene lookup returns CDR1 SGDLS and CDR2 YYNGEE. Trimming left V 7 bases short and J 1 base short, with 11 bases between. This CDR3 is built from 13 residues. The CDR3 bases are TGTGCCAGCGGGGGTTTAGGGAACACTGAAGCTTTCTTT. This sequence encodes CASGGLGNTEAFF.

The J gene is TRBJ1-5, the V gene TRBV27; D gene unclear. V was pared by 2 bases and J by 0 bases, with 8 bases between. Germline V gene sequence: CDR1 MNHEY, CDR2 SMNVEV (reference sequence). The CDR3 consists of 15 residues. The CDR3, as DNA: TGTGCCAGCAGTTTAGGGCAGATTAGCAATCAGCCCCAGCATTTT. It translates to CASSLGQISNQPQHF.

This clone has just a few counts. Distinct nucleotide sequences in the sample also encode this CDR3. The rearrangement joins TRBV30 to TRBJ2-3; possibly TRBD1 for D (5 bases). Germline V gene sequence: CDR1 GTSNPN, CDR2 SVGIG (reference sequence). Trimming stripped 0 bases from V and 6 bases from J, with 10 bases between. This CDR3 region has 13 residues. CDR3 amino acids: CAWSVRRADTQYF. The CDR3 DNA reads TGTGCCTGGAGTGTACGCAGGGCGGATACGCAGTATTTT.

The chain uses TRBV7-3 and TRBJ2-7, with TRBD2 matching 10 bases. Germline CDR1 SGHTA, CDR2 FQGTGA. Trimming took 6 bases from V and 3 from J; bases not matched to a gene: 8. This CDR3 region has 15 residues. The chain's CDR3 is CASSYYGTSDYEQYF. In DNA, the CDR3 is TGTGCCAGCAGTTACTACGGGACTAGCGACTACGAGCAGTACTTC.

The chain has TRBV7-3 and TRBJ2-3; 12 positions match TRBD2. The CDR3 extends over 16 amino acids. V was pared by 6 bases and J by 5 bases, with 9 bases of the junction left unmatched. Germline V lookup: CDR1 SGHTA, CDR2 FQGTGA. CDR3 sequence: CASSSGLAGPVDTQYF. DNA of the CDR3: TGTGCCAGCAGTTCTGGACTAGCGGGGCCGGTAGATACGCAGTATTTT.

The chain recombines TRBV19 with TRBJ1-5; 11 bases are a match to TRBD1. The junction had 12 bases not matched to a gene; V was cut back by 7 bases and J by 10 bases. Germline loops: CDR1 LNHDA, CDR2 SQIVND (reference sequence). This CDR3 comprises 15 residues. CDR3 nucleotide sequence: TGTGCCAGTATGAACACCGGGACAGGGGGATTACCCCAGCATTTT. Translating it yields CASMNTGTGGLPQHF.

This clone was counted between two and nine times. This rearrangement joins TRBV7-7 to TRBJ2-7, with D possibly TRBD1 on 5 matching bases. The length of the CDR3 is 14 residues. In germline, CDR1 is SSHAT, CDR2 FNYEAQ (reference sequence). The V and J ends lost 0 bases and 5 bases respectively, with 11 bases between them. The CDR3 DNA reads as TGTGCCAGCAGCTTAGCAGGGGAAAGCCACGAGCAGTACTTC. This gives the protein CASSLAGESHEQYF. Complete variable domain (other parts from reference TRBV7-7 and TRBJ2-7): GAGVSQSPRYKVTKRGQDVTLRCDPISSHATLYWYQQALGQGPEFLTYFNYEAQPDKSGLPSDRFSAERPEGSISTLTIQRTEQRDSAMYRCASSLAGESHEQYFGPGTRLTVT.

This chain links TRBV19 with TRBJ1-1; TRBD1 is a possible D gene (5 bases). The germline gives CDR1 LNHDA, CDR2 SQIVND (reference sequence). Trimming left V 3 bases short and J 1 base short, with 12 bases between. This CDR3 spans 15 amino acids. The CDR3 DNA reads TGTGCCAGTAGTATGGGTGACAGACCGAACACTGAAGCTTTCTTT. Residues: CASSMGDRPNTEAFF.

V and J are TRBV5-6 and TRBJ2-3; D ambiguous. Trimming cost V 2 bases and J 0 bases, with 7 bases left between them. This CDR3 has 14 amino acids. CDR1 SGHDT and CDR2 YYEEEE come from the germline V gene. The CDR3 loop is CASSFYRSTDTQYF. The CDR3 DNA sequence: TGTGCCAGCAGCTTCTACAGAAGCACAGATACGCAGTATTTT.

The V and J genes are TRBV5-1 and TRBJ1-6; the D is unclear. The CDR3 totals 15 residues. CDR1 SGHRS and CDR2 YFSETQ come from the germline V gene. The V end lost 1 base, the J end lost 14 bases, and 19 bases lay between the germline ends. CDR3 region: CASSLMGVGMGTLHF. The CDR3 coding sequence is TGCGCCAGCAGCTTGATGGGTGTGGGGATGGGGACCCTCCACTTT.

This rearrangement joins TRBV10-2 to TRBJ1-1, with 9 bases fitting TRBD1. Germline values: CDR1 WSHSY, CDR2 SAAADI. This CDR3 is built from 16 residues. V trimming: 7 bases; J trimming: 3 bases; junction bases outside the gene matches: 12. CDR3 amino acids: CASKLGQGALHTEAFF. The CDR3 DNA sequence: TGCGCCAGCAAGTTGGGACAGGGCGCTCTTCACACTGAAGCTTTCTTT.

The chain recombines TRBV9 with TRBJ2-1, with 10 positions matching TRBD1. This CDR3 has 15 residues. The trim removed 4 bases at V and 4 bases at J, leaving 5 bases unmatched. Germline CDR1 and CDR2: SGDLS and YYNGEE. CDR3: CASSLGQGSYNEQFF. CDR3 DNA: TGTGCCAGCAGCTTGGGACAGGGGTCTTACAATGAGCAGTTCTTC.

The CDR3: CASSPGTGFSSSYNEQFF. For the CDR3, the DNA is TGTGCCAGCAGCCCCGGGACAGGGTTTTCGAGCTCCTACAATGAGCAGTTCTTC. The V gene is TRBV7-8, the J gene TRBJ2-1; 9 bases line up with TRBD1. Germline V gene lookup returns CDR1 SGHVS and CDR2 FQNEAQ. The CDR3 is made up of 18 amino acids. V was clipped by 5 bases and J by 0 bases; unmatched bases: 11.

The rearrangement uses TRBV28 and TRBJ1-4; no reliable D call. The V end lost 5 bases, the J end lost 8 bases, and 18 bases lay between the germline ends. The CDR3 loop spans 15 amino acids. Germline CDR1 reads MDHEN; CDR2 reads SYDVKM. CDR3 loop: CASSRDWNRDEKLFF. The CDR3 DNA reads TGTGCCAGCAGTCGCGACTGGAACCGAGACGAAAAACTGTTTTTT. Variable domain in full (rest from reference TRBV28 and TRBJ1-4): DVKVTQSSRYLVKRTGEKVFLECVQDMDHENMFWYRQDPGLGLRLIYFSYDVKMKEKGDIPEGYSVSREKKERFSLILESASTNQTSMYLCASSRDWNRDEKLFFGSGTQLSVL.

This chain connects TRBV29-1 to TRBJ2-3; D uncertain. V was pared by 7 bases and J by 1 base, with 9 bases between. Germline-derived CDR1 and CDR2 are SQVTM and ANQGSEA. The CDR3 has 12 amino acids. The CDR3 DNA follows: TGCAGCGGTGTCCCGGGCACAGATACGCAGTATTTT. Translating it yields CSGVPGTDTQYF.

The chain has TRBV2 and TRBJ1-6, with a possible D match to TRBD1 (5 bases). Trimming took 2 bases from V and 9 from J, leaving 20 bases between them. The CDR3 has 17 amino acids. Germline loops: CDR1 SNHLY, CDR2 FYNNEI. The CDR3 DNA sequence: TGTGCCAGCAGTGAACCGGCCGGGGCCCCTAATAGTTCACCCCTCCACTTT. This sequence encodes CASSEPAGAPNSSPLHF.

The rearrangement joins TRBV5-1 to TRBJ1-3; no clear D gene. Germline V gene data show CDR1 as SGHRS and CDR2 as YFSETQ. Trimming took off 0 bases at V and 0 bases at J, with 7 bases between the two ends. This CDR3 is built from 15 residues. The CDR3 DNA reads TGCGCCAGCAGCTTGGAGAGAAGCTCTGGAAACACCATATATTTT. Residues: CASSLERSSGNTIYF.

The CDR3 region is CASSPTAGRGLFYGYTF. The DNA of the CDR3 is TGTGCCAGCAGCCCCACGGCTGGCAGGGGGCTCTTCTATGGCTACACCTTC. The rearrangement links TRBV7-6 to TRBJ1-2, with 8 bases aligning to TRBD1. Per germline, CDR1 SGHVS and CDR2 FNYEAQ. V lost 5 bases, J lost 4 bases, and 15 bases stayed unmatched. CDR3 length: 17 amino acids.

J is TRBJ1-6 and V is TRBV6-6; D is undetermined. V gave up 0 bases and J gave up 10 bases, with 13 bases separating them. Germline V lookup: CDR1 MNHNY, CDR2 SVGAGI (reference sequence). CDR3 size: 15 residues. CDR3 protein: CASSYSRNQLSPLHF. DNA for the CDR3: TGTGCCAGCAGTTACTCGCGGAATCAGCTCTCACCCCTCCACTTT.

The rearrangement uses TRBV6-1 and TRBJ1-5; no definite D call. Per germline, CDR1 MNHNS and CDR2 SASEGT. The CDR3 contains 14 residues. With 3 bases removed from V and 2 bases from J, the gap between germline ends came to 8 bases. The CDR3 sequence is CASSEAGGNQPQHF. The CDR3 nucleotides are TGTGCCAGCAGTGAGGCAGGAGGCAATCAGCCCCAGCATTTT.

With regard to this clone: The junction departs from germline at one end; a sequencing error may be responsible. The chain has TRBV13 and TRBJ1-6; TRBD1 agrees at 8 bases. The CDR3 loop spans 14 amino acids. Germline V gives CDR1 PRHDT, CDR2 FYEKMQ (reference sequence). The CDR3 DNA reads as TGTGCCAGCAGCTTTGGGACAGGAGTTTCACTCCTCCACTTT. This encodes CASSFGTGVSLLHF.